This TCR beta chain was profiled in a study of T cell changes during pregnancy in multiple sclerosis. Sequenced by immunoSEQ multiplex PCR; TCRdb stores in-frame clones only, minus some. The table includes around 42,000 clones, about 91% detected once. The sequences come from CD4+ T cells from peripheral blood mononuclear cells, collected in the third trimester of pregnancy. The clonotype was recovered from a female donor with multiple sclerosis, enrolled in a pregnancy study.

In nucleotides, the CDR3 is TGTGCCAGCAGCCCAGGACTACCGTCGGGTACGCAGTATTTT. Translated, it gives CASSPGLPSGTQYF. The rearrangement links TRBV6-5 to TRBJ2-3, with a weak D call TRBD2 (6 bases). The CDR3 runs 14 residues. V lost 6 bases to trimming and J lost 8 bases, with 18 bases between them. The germline V gene encodes CDR1 MNHEY and CDR2 SVGAGI.